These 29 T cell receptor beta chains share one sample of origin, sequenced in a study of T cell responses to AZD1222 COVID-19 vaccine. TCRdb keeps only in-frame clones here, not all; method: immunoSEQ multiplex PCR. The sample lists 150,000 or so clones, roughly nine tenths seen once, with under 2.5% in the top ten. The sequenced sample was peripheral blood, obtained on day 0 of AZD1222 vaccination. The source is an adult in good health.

The CDR3 is CASSVAGLQETQYF. The CDR3 region has the DNA TGTGCCAGCAGCGTAGCCGGCCTCCAAGAGACCCAGTACTTC. V is TRBV9 and J is TRBJ2-5; D is unresolved. The CDR3 consists of 14 residues. The germline V gene has CDR1 SGDLS and CDR2 YYNGEE. Trimming stripped 0 bases from V and 1 base from J, with 7 bases between.

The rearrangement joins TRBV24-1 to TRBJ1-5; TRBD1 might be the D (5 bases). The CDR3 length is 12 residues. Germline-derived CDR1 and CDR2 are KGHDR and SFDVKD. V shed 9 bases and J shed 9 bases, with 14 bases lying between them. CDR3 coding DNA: TGTGCCACCGGGGGTAGGAGGGGGCCCCAGCATTTT. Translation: CATGGRRGPQHF.

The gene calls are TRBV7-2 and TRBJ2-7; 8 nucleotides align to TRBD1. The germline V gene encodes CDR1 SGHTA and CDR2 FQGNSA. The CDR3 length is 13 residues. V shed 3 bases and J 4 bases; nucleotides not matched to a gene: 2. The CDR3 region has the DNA TGTGCCAGCAGCTTCAGACAGGGGTACGAGCAGTACTTC. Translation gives CASSFRQGYEQYF.

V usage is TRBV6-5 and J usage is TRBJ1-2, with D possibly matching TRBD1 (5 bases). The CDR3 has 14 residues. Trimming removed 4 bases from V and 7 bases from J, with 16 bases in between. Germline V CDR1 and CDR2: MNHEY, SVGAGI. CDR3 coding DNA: TGTGCCAGCAGTTCTAGCGGCAGGGCAGGTGGCTACACCTTC. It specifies CASSSSGRAGGYTF.

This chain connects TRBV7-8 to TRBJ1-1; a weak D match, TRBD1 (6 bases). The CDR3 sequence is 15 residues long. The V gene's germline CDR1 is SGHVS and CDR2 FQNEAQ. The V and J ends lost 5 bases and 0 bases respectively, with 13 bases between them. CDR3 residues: CASSAHRDLNTEAFF. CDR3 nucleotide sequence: TGTGCCAGCAGCGCTCACAGGGACCTGAACACTGAAGCTTTCTTT.

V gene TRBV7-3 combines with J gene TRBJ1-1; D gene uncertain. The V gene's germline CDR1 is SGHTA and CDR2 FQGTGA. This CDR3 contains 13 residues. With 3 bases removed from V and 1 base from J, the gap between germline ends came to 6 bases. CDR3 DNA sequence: TGTGCCAGCAGCTTCACTGAGAACACTGAAGCTTTCTTT. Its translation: CASSFTENTEAFF.

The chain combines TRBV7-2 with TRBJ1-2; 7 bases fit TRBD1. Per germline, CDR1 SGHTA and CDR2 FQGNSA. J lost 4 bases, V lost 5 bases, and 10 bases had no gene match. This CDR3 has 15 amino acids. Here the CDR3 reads CASSRTAGQIYGYTF. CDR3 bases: TGTGCCAGCAGCAGAACCGCGGGACAGATCTATGGCTACACCTTC.

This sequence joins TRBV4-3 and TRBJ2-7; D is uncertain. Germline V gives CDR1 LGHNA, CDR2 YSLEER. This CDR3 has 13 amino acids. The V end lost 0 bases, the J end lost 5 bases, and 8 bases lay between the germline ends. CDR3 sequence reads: CASSQEWANEQYF. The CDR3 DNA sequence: TGCGCCAGCAGCCAAGAGTGGGCGAACGAGCAGTACTTC.

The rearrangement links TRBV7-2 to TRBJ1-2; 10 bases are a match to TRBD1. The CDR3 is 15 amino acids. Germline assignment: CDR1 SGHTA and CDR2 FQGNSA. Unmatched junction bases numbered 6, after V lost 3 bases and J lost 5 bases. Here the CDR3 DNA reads TGTGCCAGCAGCTTTGACGGGACAGGGGCATATGGCTACACCTTC. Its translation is CASSFDGTGAYGYTF.

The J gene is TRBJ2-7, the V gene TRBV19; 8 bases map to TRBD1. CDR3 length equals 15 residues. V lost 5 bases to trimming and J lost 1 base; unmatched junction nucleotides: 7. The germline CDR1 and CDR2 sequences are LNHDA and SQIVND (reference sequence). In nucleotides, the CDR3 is TGTGCCAGTAGTGTCGGACAGGGTTCTTCCTACGAGCAGTACTTC. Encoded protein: CASSVGQGSSYEQYF. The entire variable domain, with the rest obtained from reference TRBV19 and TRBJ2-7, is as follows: DGGITQSPKYLFRKEGQNVTLSCEQNLNHDAMYWYRQDPGQGLRLIYYSQIVNDFQKGDIAEGYSVSREKKESFPLTVTSAQKNPTAFYLCASSVGQGSSYEQYFGPGTRLTVT.

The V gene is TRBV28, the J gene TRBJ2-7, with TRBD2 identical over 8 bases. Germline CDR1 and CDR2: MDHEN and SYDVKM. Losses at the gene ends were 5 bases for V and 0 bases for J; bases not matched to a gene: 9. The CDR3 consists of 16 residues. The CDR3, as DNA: TGTGCCAGCAGTCCCCACGCGGGAGGAAGCTCCTACGAGCAGTACTTC. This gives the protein CASSPHAGGSSYEQYF. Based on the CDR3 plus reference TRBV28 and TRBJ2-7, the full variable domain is DVKVTQSSRYLVKRTGEKVFLECVQDMDHENMFWYRQDPGLGLRLIYFSYDVKMKEKGDIPEGYSVSREKKERFSLILESASTNQTSMYLCASSPHAGGSSYEQYFGPGTRLTVT.

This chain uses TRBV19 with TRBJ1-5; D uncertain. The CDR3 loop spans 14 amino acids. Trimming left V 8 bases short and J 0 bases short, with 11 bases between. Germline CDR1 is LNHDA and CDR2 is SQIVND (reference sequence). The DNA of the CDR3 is TGTGCCAGTCGTAGGGCAAATAGCAATCAGCCCCAGCATTTT. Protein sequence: CASRRANSNQPQHF.

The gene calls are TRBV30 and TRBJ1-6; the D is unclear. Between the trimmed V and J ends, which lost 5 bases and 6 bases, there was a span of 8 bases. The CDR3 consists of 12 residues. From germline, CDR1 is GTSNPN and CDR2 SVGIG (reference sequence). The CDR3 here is CAWGDSNSPLHF. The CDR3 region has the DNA TGTGCCTGGGGGGATTCTAATTCACCCCTCCACTTT.

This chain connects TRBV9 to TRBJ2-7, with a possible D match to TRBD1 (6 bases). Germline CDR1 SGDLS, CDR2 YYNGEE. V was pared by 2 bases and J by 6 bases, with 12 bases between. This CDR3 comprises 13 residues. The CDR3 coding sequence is TGTGCCAGCAGCGTGACAGGAATGGGCGAGCAGTACTTC. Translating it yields CASSVTGMGEQYF.

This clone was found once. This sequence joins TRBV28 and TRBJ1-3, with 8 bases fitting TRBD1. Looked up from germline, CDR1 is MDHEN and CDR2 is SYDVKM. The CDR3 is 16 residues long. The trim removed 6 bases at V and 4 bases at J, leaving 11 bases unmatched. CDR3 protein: CASSPDRGHVGNTIYF. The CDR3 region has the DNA TGTGCCAGCAGCCCTGACAGGGGCCACGTCGGAAACACCATATATTTT.

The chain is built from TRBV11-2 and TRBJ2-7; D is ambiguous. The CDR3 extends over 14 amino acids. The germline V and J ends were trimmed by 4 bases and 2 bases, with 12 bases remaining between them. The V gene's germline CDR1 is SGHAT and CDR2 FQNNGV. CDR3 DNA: TGTGCCAGCAGCTCAATCCAGAGCCCCTACGAGCAGTACTTC. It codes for CASSSIQSPYEQYF.

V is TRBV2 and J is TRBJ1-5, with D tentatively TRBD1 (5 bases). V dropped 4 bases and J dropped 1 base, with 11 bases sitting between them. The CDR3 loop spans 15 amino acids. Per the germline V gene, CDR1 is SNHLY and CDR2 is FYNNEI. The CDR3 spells CASSAPGTSNQPQHF. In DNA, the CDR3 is TGTGCCAGCAGTGCCCCAGGGACGAGCAATCAGCCCCAGCATTTT.

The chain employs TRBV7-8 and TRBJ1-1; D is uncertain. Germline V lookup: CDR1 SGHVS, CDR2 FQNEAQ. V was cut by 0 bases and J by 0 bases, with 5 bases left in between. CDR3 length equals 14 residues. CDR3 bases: TGTGCCAGCAGCTTAGCTGAGGTGAACACTGAAGCTTTCTTT. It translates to CASSLAEVNTEAFF. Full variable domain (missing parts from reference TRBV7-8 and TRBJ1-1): GAGVSQSPRYKVAKRGQDVALRCDPISGHVSLFWYQQALGQGPEFLTYFQNEAQLDKSGLPSDRFFAERPEGSVSTLKIQRTQQEDSAVYLCASSLAEVNTEAFFGQGTRLTVV.

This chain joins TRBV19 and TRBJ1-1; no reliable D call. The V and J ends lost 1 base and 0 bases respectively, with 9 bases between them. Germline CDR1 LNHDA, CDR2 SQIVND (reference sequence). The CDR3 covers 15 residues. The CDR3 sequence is CASSIGHRLNTEAFF. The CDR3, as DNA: TGTGCCAGTAGTATAGGCCACAGATTGAACACTGAAGCTTTCTTT.

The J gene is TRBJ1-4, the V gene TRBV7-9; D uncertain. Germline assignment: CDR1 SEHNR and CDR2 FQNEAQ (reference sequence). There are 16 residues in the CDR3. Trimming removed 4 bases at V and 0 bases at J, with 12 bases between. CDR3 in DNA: TGTGCCAGCAGCTCATCCGCGGAGTCAACTAATGAAAAACTGTTTTTT. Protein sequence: CASSSSAESTNEKLFF.

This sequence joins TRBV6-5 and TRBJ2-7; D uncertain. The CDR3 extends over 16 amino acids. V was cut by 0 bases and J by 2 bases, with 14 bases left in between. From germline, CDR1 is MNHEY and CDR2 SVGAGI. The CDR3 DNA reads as TGTGCCAGCAGTTACTCGAGCTATAGGGATACCTACGAGCAGTACTTC. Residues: CASSYSSYRDTYEQYF.

The CDR3 here is CASRQLGDTQYF. For the CDR3, the DNA is TGTGCCAGCAGGCAATTGGGAGATACGCAGTATTTT. The chain carries TRBV12-3 or TRBV12-4 and TRBJ2-3; D remains unclear. Trimming removed 6 bases from V and 5 bases from J, with 9 bases in between. The CDR3 spans 12 residues.

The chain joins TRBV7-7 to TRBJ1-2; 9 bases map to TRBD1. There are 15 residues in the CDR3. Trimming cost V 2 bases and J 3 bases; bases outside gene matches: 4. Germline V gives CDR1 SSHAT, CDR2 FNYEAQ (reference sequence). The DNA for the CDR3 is TGTGCCAGCAGCTTATACCGGGACAGGGACTATGGCTACACCTTC. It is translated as CASSLYRDRDYGYTF.

CDR3 in amino acids: CASSFGGGYGYTF. CDR3 bases: TGTGCCAGCAGTTTCGGGGGTGGGTATGGCTACACCTTC. The gene calls are TRBV27 and TRBJ1-2, with D perhaps TRBD1 (5 bases). The V and J ends lost 3 bases and 5 bases respectively, with 10 bases between them. Germline-derived CDR1 and CDR2 are MNHEY and SMNVEV (reference sequence). This CDR3 has 13 residues.

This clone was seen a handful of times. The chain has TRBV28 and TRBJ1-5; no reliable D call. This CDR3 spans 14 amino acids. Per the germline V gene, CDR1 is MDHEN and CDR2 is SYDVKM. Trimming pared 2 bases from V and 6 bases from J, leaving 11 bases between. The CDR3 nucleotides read TGTGCCAGCAGTTTACCCGGGTTCGGTCAGCCCCAGCATTTT. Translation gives CASSLPGFGQPQHF.

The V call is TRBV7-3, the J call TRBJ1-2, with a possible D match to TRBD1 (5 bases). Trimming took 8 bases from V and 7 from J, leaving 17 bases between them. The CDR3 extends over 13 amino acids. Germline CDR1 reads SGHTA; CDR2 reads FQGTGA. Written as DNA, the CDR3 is TGTGCCAGCGCCGTGGCGCAGGGTCTTGGCTACACCTTC. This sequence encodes CASAVAQGLGYTF.

In DNA form, the CDR3 reads TGTGCCAGCAGTTACAGAGTGAGAAACCAAGAGACCCAGTACTTC. Translated: CASSYRVRNQETQYF. The rearrangement joins TRBV6-5 to TRBJ2-5; the D is unclear. The V end lost 2 bases, the J end lost 0 bases, and 10 bases lay between the germline ends. CDR1 MNHEY and CDR2 SVGAGI come from the germline V gene. The CDR3 totals 15 residues.

CDR3 in amino acids: CSAAPPETQYF. Here the CDR3 DNA reads TGCAGTGCTGCCCCCCCAGAGACCCAGTACTTC. V gene TRBV20-1 combines with J gene TRBJ2-5, with unresolved D. V lost 5 bases and J lost 4, with 8 bases in between. Per germline, CDR1 DFQATT and CDR2 SNEGSKA (reference sequence). The CDR3 runs 11 residues.

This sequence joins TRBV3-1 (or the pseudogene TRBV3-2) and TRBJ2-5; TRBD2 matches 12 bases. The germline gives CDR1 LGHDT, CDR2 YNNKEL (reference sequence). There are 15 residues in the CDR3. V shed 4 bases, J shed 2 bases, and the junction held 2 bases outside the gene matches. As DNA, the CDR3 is TGTGCCAGCAGCCTTGGACTAGCGGGGCAAGAGACCCAGTACTTC. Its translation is CASSLGLAGQETQYF.